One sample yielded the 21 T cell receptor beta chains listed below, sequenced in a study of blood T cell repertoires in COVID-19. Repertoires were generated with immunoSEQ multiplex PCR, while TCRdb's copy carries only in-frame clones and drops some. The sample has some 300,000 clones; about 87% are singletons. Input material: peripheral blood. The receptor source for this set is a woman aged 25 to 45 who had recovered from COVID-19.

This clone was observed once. The CDR3, as DNA: TGTGCCAGCAGTTTTTGGCTAGCTGAGCAGTTCTTC. It specifies CASSFWLAEQFF. The V and J genes are TRBV12-3 or TRBV12-4 and TRBJ2-1; perhaps TRBD2 as D (5 bases). V gave up 3 bases and J gave up 9 bases, with 9 bases separating them. The CDR3 spans 12 residues.

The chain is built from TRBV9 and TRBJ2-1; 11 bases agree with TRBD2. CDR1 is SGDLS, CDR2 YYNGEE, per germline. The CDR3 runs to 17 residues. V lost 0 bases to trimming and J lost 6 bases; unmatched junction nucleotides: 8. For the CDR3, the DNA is TGTGCCAGCAGCGTAGAATCGACTAGCGGGGCCGGCAATGAGCAGTTCTTC. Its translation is CASSVESTSGAGNEQFF.

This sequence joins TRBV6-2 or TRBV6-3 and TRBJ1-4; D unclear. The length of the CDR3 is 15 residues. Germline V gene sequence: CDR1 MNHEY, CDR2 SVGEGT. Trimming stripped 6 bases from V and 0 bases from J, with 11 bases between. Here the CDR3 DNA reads TGTGCCAGCAGCCCGGGCCTCGCAACTAATGAAAAACTGTTTTTT. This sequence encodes CASSPGLATNEKLFF.

The CDR3 loop is CASSIGRQGVNTEAFF. The CDR3, as DNA: TGTGCCAGTAGTATAGGTCGGCAGGGGGTAAACACTGAAGCTTTCTTT. V is TRBV19 and J is TRBJ1-1; 7 bases align to TRBD1. In germline, CDR1 is LNHDA, CDR2 SQIVND (reference sequence). V trimming: 1 base; J trimming: 2 bases; junction bases outside the gene matches: 7. This CDR3 contains 16 residues.

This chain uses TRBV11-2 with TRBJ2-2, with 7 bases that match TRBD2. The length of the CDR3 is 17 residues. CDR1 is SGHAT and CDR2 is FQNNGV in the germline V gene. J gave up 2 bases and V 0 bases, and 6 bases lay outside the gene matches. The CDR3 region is CASSLDRLAANTGELFF. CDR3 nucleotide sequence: TGTGCCAGCAGCTTAGATCGGCTAGCGGCAAACACCGGGGAGCTGTTTTTT.

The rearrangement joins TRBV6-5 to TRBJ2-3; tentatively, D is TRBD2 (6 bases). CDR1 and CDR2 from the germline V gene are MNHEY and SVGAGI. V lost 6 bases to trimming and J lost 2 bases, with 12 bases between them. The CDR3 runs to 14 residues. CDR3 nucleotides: TGTGCCAGCAGGTACCCGGGAGCCACAGATACGCAGTATTTT. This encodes CASRYPGATDTQYF.

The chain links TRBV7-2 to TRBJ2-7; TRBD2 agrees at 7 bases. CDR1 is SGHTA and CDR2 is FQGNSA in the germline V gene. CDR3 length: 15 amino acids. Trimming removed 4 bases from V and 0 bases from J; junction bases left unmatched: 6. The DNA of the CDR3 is TGTGCCAGCAGCTACAGCGGGGCCATCTCCTACGAGCAGTACTTC. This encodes CASSYSGAISYEQYF.

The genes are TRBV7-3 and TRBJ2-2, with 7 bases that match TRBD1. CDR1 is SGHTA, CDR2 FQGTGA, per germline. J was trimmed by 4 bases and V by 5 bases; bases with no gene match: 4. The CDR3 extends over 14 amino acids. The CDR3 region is CASSPDRSTGELFF. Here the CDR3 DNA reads TGTGCCAGCAGCCCGGACAGGAGCACCGGGGAGCTGTTTTTT.

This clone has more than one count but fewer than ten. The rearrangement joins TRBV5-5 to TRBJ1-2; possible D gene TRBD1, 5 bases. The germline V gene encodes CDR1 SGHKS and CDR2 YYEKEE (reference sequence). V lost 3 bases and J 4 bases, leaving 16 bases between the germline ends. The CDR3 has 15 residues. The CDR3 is CASSSGLLTPYGYTF. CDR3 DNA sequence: TGTGCCAGCAGCTCGGGACTGCTCACTCCCTATGGCTACACCTTC.

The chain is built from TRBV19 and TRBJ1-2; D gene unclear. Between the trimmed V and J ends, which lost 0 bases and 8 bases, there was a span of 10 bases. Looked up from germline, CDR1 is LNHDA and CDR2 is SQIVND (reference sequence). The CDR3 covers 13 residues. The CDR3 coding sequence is TGTGCCAGTAGTATAGACAGTTATTACGGCTACACCTTC. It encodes CASSIDSYYGYTF. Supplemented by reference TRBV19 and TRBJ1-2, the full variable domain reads DGGITQSPKYLFRKEGQNVTLSCEQNLNHDAMYWYRQDPGQGLRLIYYSQIVNDFQKGDIAEGYSVSREKKESFPLTVTSAQKNPTAFYLCASSIDSYYGYTFGSGTRLTVV.

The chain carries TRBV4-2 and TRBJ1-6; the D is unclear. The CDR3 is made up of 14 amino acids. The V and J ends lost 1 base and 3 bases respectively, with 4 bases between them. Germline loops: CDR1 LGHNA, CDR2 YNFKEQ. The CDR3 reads CASSQVDYNSPLHF. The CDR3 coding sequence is TGTGCCAGCAGCCAAGTAGACTATAATTCACCCCTCCACTTT.

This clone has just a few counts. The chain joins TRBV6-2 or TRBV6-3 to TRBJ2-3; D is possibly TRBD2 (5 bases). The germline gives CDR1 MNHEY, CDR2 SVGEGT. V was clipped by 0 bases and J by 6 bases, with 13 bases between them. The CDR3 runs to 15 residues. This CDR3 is CASSYSSGSSDTQYF. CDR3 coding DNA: TGTGCCAGCAGTTACTCTTCTGGGAGCAGCGATACGCAGTATTTT.

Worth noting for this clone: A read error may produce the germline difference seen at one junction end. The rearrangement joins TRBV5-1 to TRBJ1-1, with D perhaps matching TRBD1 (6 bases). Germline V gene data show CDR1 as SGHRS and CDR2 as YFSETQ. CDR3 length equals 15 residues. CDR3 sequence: CASSFQGPESTEAFF. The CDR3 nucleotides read TGCGCCAGCAGCTTTCAGGGGCCTGAGAGCACTGAAGCTTTTTTT.

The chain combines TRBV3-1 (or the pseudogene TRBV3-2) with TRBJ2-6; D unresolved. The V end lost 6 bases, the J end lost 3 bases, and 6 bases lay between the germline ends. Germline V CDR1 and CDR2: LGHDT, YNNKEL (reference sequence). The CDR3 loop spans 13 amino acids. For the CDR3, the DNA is TGTGCCAGCAGTATAGTTGGGGCCAACGTCCTGACTTTC. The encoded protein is CASSIVGANVLTF.

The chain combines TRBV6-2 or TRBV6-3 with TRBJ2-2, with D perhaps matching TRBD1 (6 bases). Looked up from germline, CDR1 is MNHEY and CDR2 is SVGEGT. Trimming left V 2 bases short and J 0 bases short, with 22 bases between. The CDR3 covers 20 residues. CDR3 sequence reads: CASSYPHSQGSPTNTGELFF. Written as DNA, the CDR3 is TGTGCCAGCAGTTACCCGCACTCACAGGGATCCCCAACGAACACCGGGGAGCTGTTTTTT.

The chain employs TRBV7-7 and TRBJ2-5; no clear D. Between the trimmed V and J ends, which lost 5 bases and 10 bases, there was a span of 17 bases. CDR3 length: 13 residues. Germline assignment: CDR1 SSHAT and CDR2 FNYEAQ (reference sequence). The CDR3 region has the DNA TGTGCCAGCAGCCCCCTGTCCGCAGGTGGCCAGTACTTC. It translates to CASSPLSAGGQYF.

The CDR3 DNA reads TGTGCCAGCAGTTATCCGGGTCGGGGCTACGAGCAGTACTTC. Protein sequence: CASSYPGRGYEQYF. This rearrangement joins TRBV6-6 to TRBJ2-7; tentative D call: TRBD2 (5 bases). V was cut by 3 bases and J by 3 bases, with 12 bases left in between. The CDR3 consists of 14 residues. Germline CDR1 is MNHNY and CDR2 is SVGAGI (reference sequence).

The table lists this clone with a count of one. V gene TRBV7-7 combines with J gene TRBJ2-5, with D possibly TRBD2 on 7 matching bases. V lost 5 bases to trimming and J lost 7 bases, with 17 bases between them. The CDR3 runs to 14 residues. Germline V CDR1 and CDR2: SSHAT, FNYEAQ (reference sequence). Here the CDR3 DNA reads TGTGCCAGCAGCCCCATGCCGGGGGGCGGGACCCAGTACTTC. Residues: CASSPMPGGGTQYF.

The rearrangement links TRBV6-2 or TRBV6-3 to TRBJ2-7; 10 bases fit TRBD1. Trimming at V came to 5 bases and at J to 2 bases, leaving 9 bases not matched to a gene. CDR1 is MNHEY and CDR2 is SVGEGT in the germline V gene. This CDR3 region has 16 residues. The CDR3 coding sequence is TGTGCCAGCAGTCCCCCGGGACAGGGGACCGCCTACGAGCAGTACTTC. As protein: CASSPPGQGTAYEQYF.

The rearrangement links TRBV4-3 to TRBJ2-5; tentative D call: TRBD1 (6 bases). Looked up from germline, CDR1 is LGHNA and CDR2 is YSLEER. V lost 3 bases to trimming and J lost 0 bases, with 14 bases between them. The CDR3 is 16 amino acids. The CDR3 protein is CASSQETGHNQETQYF. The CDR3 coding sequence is TGCGCCAGCAGCCAGGAAACGGGACACAACCAAGAGACCCAGTACTTC.

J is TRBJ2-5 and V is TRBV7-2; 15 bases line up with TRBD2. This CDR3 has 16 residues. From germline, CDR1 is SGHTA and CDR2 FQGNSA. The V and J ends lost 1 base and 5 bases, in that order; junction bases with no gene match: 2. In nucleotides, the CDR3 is TGTGCCAGCAGCTTAGGGACTAGCGGGGGGGAGGAGACCCAGTACTTC. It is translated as CASSLGTSGGEETQYF.